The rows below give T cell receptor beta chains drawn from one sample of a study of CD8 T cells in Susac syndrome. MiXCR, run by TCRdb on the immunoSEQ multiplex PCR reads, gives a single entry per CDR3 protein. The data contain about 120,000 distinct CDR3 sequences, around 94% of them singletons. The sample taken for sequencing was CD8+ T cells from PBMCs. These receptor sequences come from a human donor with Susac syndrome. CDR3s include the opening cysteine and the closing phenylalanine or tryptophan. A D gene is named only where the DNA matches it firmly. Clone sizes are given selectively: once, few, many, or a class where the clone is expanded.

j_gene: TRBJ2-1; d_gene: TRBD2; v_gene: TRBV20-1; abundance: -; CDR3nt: TGCAGTGCGAGCGGGACTAGCGTCAATGAGCAGTTCTTC; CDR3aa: CSASGTSVNEQFF
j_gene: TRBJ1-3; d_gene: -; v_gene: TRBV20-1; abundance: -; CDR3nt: TGCAGTGCTAGGAGGGGCGGTAGCGATGTGGACACCATATATTTT; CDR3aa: CSARRGGSDVDTIYF
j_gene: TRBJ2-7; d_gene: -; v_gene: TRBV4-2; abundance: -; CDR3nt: TGTGCCAGCAGCCAAGATGAGGGGACAAAGTCTTACGAGCAGTACTTC; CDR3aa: CASSQDEGTKSYEQYF
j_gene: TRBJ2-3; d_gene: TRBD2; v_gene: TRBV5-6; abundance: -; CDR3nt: TGTGCCAGCAGCTGGACTAGCGGTCCTCTCACAGATACGCAGTATTTT; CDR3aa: CASSWTSGPLTDTQYF
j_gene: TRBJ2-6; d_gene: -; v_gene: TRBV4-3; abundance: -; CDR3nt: TGCGCCAGCAGCCCCTACCCCCGGGGAGCCAACGTCCTGACTTTC; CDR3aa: CASSPYPRGANVLTF
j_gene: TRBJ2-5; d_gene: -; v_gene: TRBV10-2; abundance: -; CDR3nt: TGCGCCAGCAGTGAGTGGGAAAACCAAGAGACCCAGTACTTC; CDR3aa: CASSEWENQETQYF
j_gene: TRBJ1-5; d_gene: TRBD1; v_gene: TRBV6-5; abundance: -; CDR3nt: TGTGCCAGCAGTTCGGGACAGGGGGCTGTGGGGCCCCAGCATTTT; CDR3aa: CASSSGQGAVGPQHF
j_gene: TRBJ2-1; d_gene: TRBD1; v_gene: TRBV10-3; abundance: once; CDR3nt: TGTGCCAACAGGGGGCCAGGGTACAATGAGCAGTTCTTC; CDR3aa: CANRGPGYNEQFF
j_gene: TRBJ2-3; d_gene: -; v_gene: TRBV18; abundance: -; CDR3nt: TGTGCCAGCTCACCATCAGCGGGCCTCACAGATACGCAGTATTTT; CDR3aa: CASSPSAGLTDTQYF
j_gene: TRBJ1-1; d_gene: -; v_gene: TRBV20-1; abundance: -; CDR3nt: TGCAGTGCCAGGAGGGGCAACACTGAAGCTTTCTTT; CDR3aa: CSARRGNTEAFF
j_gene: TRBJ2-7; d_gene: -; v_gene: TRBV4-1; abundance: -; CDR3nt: TGCGCCAGCAGCCAAACGACGGGTTTCTCCTACGAGCAGTACTTC; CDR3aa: CASSQTTGFSYEQYF
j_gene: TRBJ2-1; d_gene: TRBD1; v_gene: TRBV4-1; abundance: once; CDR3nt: TGCGCCAGCAGCCAAGGTCGGACAGGGTTTTACAATGAGCAGTTCTTC; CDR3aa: CASSQGRTGFYNEQFF
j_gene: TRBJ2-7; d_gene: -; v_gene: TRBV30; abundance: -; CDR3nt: TGTGCCTGGACCCCTCTGGCGGCATCCTACGAGCAGTACTTC; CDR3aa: CAWTPLAASYEQYF
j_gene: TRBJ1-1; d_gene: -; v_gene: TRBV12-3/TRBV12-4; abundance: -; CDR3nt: TGTGCCAGCAGTGAGGGCAGTTTGAACACTGAAGCTTTCTTT; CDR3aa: CASSEGSLNTEAFF
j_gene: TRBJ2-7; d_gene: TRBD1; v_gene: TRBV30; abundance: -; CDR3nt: TGTGCCTGGAGTGTACTATTCGGACAGGGAGGCTACGAGCAGTACTTC; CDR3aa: CAWSVLFGQGGYEQYF
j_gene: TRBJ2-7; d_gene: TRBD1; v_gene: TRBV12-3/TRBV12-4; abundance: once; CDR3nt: TGTGCCAGCAGTTTATGGGACAGGGTCTACGAGCAGTACTTC; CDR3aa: CASSLWDRVYEQYF
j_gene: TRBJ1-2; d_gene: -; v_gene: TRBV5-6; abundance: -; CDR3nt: TGTGCCAGCAGCTTAGGACAGACATACTATGGCTACACCTTC; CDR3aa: CASSLGQTYYGYTF
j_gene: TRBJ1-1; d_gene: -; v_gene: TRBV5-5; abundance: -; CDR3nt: TGTGCCAGCAGCACCGGTTGGGAGGACACTGAAGCTTTCTTT; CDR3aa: CASSTGWEDTEAFF
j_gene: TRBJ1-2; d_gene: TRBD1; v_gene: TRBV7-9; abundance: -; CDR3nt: TGTGCCAGCAGCTTAGCGGGACAGACCAACTATGGCTACACCTTC; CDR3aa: CASSLAGQTNYGYTF
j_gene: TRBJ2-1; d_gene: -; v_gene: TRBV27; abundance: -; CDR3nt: TGTGCCAGCAGTTTAATCGCGGGGATGGATGAGCAGTTCTTC; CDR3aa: CASSLIAGMDEQFF
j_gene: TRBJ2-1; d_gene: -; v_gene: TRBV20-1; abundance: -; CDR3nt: TGCAGTGCCGTCGTCGGATCTGTCTACAATGAGCAGTTCTTC; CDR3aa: CSAVVGSVYNEQFF
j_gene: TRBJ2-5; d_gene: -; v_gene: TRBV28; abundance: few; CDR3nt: TGTGCCAGCAGTTTGGGGCAGGGGCTGCGAGAGACCCAGTACTTC; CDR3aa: CASSLGQGLRETQYF
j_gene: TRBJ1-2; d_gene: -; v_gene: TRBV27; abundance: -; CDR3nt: TGTGCCAGCAGTGCCCAATCCCAGGGTGACTATGGCTACACCTTC; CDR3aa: CASSAQSQGDYGYTF
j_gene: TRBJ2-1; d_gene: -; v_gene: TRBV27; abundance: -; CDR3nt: TGTGCCAGCAGCCCAGCGGAGAGCTCCTACAATGAGCAGTTCTTC; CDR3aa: CASSPAESSYNEQFF
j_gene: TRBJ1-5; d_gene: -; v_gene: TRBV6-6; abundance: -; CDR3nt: TGTGCCAGCATCCCGGGATCGGGGCAGCCCCAGCATTTT; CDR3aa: CASIPGSGQPQHF
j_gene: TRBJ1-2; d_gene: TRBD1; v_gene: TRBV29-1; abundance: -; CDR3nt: TGCAGCGTTGAACGGGTGGGACAGGCCTATGGCTACACCTTC; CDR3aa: CSVERVGQAYGYTF
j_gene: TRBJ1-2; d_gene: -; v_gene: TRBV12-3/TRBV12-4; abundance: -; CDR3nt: TGTGCCAGCAGCCCCCTTGCCGACTATGGCTACACCTTC; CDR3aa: CASSPLADYGYTF
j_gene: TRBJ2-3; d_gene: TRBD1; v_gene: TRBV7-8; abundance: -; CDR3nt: TGTGCCAGCAGCTTAGTTACAGGGGGCCTCACAGATACGCAGTATTTT; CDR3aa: CASSLVTGGLTDTQYF
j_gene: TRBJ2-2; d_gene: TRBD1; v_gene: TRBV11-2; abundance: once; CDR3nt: TGTGCCAGCAGCACCGTAGACAGGGGCGCCGGGGAGCTGTTTTTT; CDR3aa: CASSTVDRGAGELFF
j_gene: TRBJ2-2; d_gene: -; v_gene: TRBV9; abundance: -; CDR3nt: TGTGCCAGCAGCGTAGTGGGGGCCAACACCGGGGAGCTGTTTTTT; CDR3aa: CASSVVGANTGELFF
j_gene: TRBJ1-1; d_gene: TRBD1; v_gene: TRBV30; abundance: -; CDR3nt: TGTGCCTCAGACAGGGGAAGGAGACCCATGAACACTGAAGCTTTCTTT; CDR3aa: CASDRGRRPMNTEAFF
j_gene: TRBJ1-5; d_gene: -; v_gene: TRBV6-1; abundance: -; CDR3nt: TGTGCCAGCAGTGGTTCCATGGCGGGGGGTAGCAATCAGCCCCAGCATTTT; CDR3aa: CASSGSMAGGSNQPQHF
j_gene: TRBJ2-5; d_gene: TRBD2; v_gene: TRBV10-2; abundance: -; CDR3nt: TGCGCCAGCAGTGGAACGGTAGCGGGGTCCGGGGAGACCCAGTACTTC; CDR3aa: CASSGTVAGSGETQYF
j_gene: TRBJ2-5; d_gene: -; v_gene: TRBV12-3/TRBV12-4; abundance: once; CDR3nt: TGTGCCAGCAAGTACCAAGAGACCCAGTACTTC; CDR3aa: CASKYQETQYF
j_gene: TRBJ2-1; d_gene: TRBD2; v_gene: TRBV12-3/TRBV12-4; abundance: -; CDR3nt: TGTGCCAGCAGTCCCGGGACAGGGACTAGCGGGATGGGTGAGCAGTTCTTC; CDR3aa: CASSPGTGTSGMGEQFF
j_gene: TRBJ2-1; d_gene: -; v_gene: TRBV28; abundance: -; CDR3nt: TGTGCCAGCATGGGTGGGATGGATGAGCAGTTCTTC; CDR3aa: CASMGGMDEQFF
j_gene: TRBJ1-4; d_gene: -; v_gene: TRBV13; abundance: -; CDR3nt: TGTGCCAGCAGCTTGAGAGGGGCTGGTGAAAAACTGTTTTTT; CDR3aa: CASSLRGAGEKLFF
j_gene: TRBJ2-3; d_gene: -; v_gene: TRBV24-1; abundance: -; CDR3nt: TGTGCCACCAGTTACGGAGGGAGCACAGATACGCAGTATTTT; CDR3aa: CATSYGGSTDTQYF
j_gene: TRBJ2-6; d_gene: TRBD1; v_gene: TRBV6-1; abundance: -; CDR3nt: TGTGCCAGCACGGGACAGATCTCTGGGGCCAACGTCCTGACTTTC; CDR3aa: CASTGQISGANVLTF
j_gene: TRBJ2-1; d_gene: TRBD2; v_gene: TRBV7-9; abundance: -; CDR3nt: TGTGCCAGCAGTTTACGGACTAGCGGGAGAGACAGTGAGCAGTTCTTC; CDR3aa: CASSLRTSGRDSEQFF
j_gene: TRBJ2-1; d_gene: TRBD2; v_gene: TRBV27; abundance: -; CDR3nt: TGTGCCAGCAGTTTAGTGGCGGGGGGTGGGGATGAGCAGTTCTTC; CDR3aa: CASSLVAGGGDEQFF
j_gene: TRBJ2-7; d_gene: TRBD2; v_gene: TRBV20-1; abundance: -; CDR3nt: TGCAGTGCTAGAGATAGCGGGAGATACGAGCAGTACTTC; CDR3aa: CSARDSGRYEQYF